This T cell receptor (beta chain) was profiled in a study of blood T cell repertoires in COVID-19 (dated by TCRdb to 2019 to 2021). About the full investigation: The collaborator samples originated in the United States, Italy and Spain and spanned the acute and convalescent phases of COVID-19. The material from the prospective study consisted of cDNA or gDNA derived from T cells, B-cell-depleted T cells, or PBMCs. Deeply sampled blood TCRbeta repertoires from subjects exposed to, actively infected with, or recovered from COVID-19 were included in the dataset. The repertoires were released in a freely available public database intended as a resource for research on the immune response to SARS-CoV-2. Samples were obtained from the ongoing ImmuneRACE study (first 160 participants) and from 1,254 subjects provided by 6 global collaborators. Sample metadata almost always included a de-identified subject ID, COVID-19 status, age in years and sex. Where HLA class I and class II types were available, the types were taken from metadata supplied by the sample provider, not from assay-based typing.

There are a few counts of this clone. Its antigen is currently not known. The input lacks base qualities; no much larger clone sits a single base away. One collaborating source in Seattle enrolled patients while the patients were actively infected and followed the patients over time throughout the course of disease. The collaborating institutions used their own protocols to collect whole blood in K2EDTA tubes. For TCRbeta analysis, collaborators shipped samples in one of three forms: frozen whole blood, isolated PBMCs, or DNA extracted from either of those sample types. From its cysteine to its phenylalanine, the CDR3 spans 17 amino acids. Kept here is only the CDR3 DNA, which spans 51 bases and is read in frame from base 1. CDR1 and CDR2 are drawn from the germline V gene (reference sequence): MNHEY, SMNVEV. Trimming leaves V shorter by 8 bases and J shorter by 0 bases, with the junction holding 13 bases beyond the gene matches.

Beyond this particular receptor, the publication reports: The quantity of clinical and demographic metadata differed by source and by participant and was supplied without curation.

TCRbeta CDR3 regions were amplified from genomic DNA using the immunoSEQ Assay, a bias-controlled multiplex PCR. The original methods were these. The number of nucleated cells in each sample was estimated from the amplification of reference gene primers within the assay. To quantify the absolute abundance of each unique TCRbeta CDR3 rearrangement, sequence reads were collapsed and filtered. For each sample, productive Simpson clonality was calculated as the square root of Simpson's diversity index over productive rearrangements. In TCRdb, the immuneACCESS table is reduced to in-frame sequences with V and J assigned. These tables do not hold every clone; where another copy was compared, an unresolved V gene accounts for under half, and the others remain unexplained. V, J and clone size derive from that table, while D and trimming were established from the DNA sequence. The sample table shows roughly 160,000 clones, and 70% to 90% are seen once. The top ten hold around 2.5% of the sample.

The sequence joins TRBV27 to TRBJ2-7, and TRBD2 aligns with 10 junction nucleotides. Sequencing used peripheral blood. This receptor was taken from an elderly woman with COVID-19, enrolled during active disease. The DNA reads TGTGCCAGCGCAAGCGGTAGCGGGAGGTGGAGCTCCTACGAGCAGTACTTC. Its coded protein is CASASGSGRWSSYEQYF.